This T cell receptor beta chain stems from a study of CXCR3-negative and CXCR3-positive naive CD8 T cells. Study information: Around 140 million TRB reads were obtained overall (about 1.5 +/- 0.3 million per library).

Study-wide findings and caveats: Diversity in memory CD8+ cells fell much lower than the comparably high levels seen in both naive subsets.

Note on this clonotype: The antigen is unknown.

The germline V gene encodes CDR1 SNHLY and CDR2 FYNNEI. This CDR3 contains 15 residues. All TRB cDNA libraries came from 5' RACE performed with UMI labels. TCRdb re-called the 5' RACE reads and shows each CDR3 protein once, DNA omitted. This repertoire includes about 53,000 distinct CDR3 sequences. Triplicates of some 300,000 cells were sorted from each CD8+ T cell subset. The receptor was isolated from a human donor in good health. Some clones in this sample may be carry-over from other donors' samples. This chain connects TRBV2 to TRBJ2-3. The source material was naive CXCR3- CD8+ T cells from blood. Subset given: CD45RO-CCR7+CD27+CD95- naive CD8+ T cells lacking CXCR3 (TNR3-). The CDR3: CASSEIGPSTDTQYF.